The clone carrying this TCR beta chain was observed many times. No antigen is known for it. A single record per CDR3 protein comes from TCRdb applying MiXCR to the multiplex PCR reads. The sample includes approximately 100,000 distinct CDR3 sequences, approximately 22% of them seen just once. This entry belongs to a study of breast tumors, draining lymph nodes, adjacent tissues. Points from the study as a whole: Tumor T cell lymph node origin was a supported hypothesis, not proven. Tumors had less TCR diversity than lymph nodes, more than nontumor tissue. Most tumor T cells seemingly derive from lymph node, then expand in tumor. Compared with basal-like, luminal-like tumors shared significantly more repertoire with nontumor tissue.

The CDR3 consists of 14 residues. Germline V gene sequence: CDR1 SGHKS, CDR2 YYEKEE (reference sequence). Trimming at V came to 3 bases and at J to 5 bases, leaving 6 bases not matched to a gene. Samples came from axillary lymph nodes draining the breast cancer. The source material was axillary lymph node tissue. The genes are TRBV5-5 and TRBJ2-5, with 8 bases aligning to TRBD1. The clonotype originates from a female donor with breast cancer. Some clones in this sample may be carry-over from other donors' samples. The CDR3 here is CASSSTGGAETQYF. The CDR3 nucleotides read TGTGCCAGCAGCTCTACAGGGGGAGCGGAGACCCAGTACTTC.